The clone carrying this T cell receptor (beta chain) is a singleton in its sample. Its antigen is unknown. This sample stems from a study of T cells in localized non-small cell lung cancer. General study points: A single tumor region was sequenced, leaving heterogeneity possible. Blood T cell density predicted longer survival; adjacent-lung clonality, shorter. Adjacent uninvolved lung had the highest clonality, suggesting focused antigen responses.

Only in-frame clones appear in the TCRdb table, and some are missing; sequencing was by immunoSEQ multiplex PCR. This table has more than 45,000 clones, roughly nine tenths appearing once. The sequences come from PBMCs, collected before any cancer treatment. This sequence originates from a man aged 40 to 70 with stage II lung adenocarcinoma.

CDR3 region: CASSPPGSWETQYF. The CDR3 nucleotides are TGTGCCAGCAGCCCCCCCGGTTCGTGGGAGACCCAGTACTTC. This sequence joins TRBV11-2 and TRBJ2-5; D remains unclear. The length of the CDR3 is 14 residues. Germline V gives CDR1 SGHAT, CDR2 FQNNGV. Trimming left V 5 bases short and J 5 bases short, with 15 bases between.